In this sample, the clone carrying this TCR beta chain turned up many times. Antigen: not known. This entry belongs to a study of T cells in Graves' hyperthyroidism and ophthalmopathy. Points from the study as a whole: Most thyroid clonotypes expanded above 0.001 were also detected in blood.

Amplification of TCR beta CDR3 regions used RNA as the template. HTBI primers drove first-round RT-PCR of the TCR CDR3. TCRdb redid the calling of the multiplex PCR reads with MiXCR, one entry per CDR3 protein. The sample carries some 770,000 distinct CDR3 sequences, about 17% recorded once. Sequencing was carried out using blood. This clonotype was obtained from a man aged 18 to 30 with Graves' hyperthyroidism.

CDR3 sequence (DNA): TGTGCCAGCAGCTTTGGCGACTTTTTAGGGTCCTACGAGCAGTACTTC. Protein sequence: CASSFGDFLGSYEQYF. The chain recombines TRBV7-8 with TRBJ2-7; unclear D gene. Germline CDR1 and CDR2: SGHVS and FQNEAQ. V was trimmed by 3 bases and J by 1 base, leaving 16 bases between them. This CDR3 is 16 amino acids long.